This entry features one TCR beta chain sequence. Trimming took off 2 bases at V and 8 bases at J, with 9 bases between the two ends. The CDR3 contains 13 residues. The sample is drawn from a study of OX40 agonist ivuxolimab in advanced cancers. The table came from immunoSEQ multiplex PCR; TCRdb's copy has only in-frame clones and leaves some out. The table includes approximately 15,000 clones, roughly 87% detected once. The origin of this receptor is an adult with an advanced solid tumor such as melanoma, head and neck, liver or kidney cancer. This specimen consisted of CD4+ or CD8+ T cells sorted from blood, obtained in a trial of the OX40 agonist ivuxolimab. The chain combines TRBV23-1 with TRBJ1-4; D remains ambiguous. TRBV23-1 is given ORF status, its function remaining uncertain. The CDR3 sequence is CASSQVWSEKLFF. In DNA form, the CDR3 reads TGCGCCAGCAGTCAAGTTTGGTCAGAAAAACTGTTTTTT.